A single sample gave rise to the 11 T cell receptor beta chains below, sequenced in a study of cytomegalovirus exposure and HLA in healthy donors. TCRdb keeps only in-frame clones here, not all; method: immunoSEQ multiplex PCR. The sample has some 170,000 clones, approximately 86% seen once. Sequencing was carried out using PBMCs. The receptors were sampled from a man between 18 and 35 years old in good health and CMV-seropositive.

J is TRBJ2-5 and V is TRBV5-6; TRBD1 might be the D (5 bases). Germline assignment: CDR1 SGHDT and CDR2 YYEEEE. CDR3 size: 13 residues. The V end lost 1 base, the J end lost 5 bases, and 9 bases lay between the germline ends. Here the CDR3 reads CASSLNRWETQYF. The CDR3 DNA reads TGTGCCAGCAGCTTGAACAGGTGGGAGACCCAGTACTTC.

The rearrangement uses TRBV6-1 and TRBJ2-2; the D gene is possibly TRBD2 (6 bases). V dropped 10 bases and J dropped 0 bases, with 12 bases sitting between them. Germline assignment: CDR1 MNHNS and CDR2 SASEGT. CDR3 length: 14 residues. CDR3 bases: TGTGCCACACGGGAGTTCGCGAACACCGGGGAGCTGTTTTTT. Translating it yields CATREFANTGELFF.

The chain carries TRBV2 and TRBJ1-1; unclear D gene. Germline V gene data show CDR1 as SNHLY and CDR2 as FYNNEI. The V and J ends lost 7 bases and 1 base respectively, with 13 bases between them. CDR3 size: 14 residues. CDR3 sequence (DNA): TGTGCCAGCAAAGTGGGCCCTGGGAACACTGAAGCTTTCTTT. Amino acid sequence: CASKVGPGNTEAFF.

This chain connects TRBV6-5 to TRBJ1-1; D gene unclear. This CDR3 is 14 amino acids long. Trimming left V 6 bases short and J 2 bases short, with 13 bases between. CDR1 MNHEY and CDR2 SVGAGI come from the germline V gene. CDR3 in amino acids: CASSRVNHNTEAFF. CDR3 DNA sequence: TGTGCCAGCAGCCGGGTCAATCATAACACTGAAGCTTTCTTT.

The chain employs TRBV9 and TRBJ1-2; D not certain. Germline V CDR1 and CDR2: SGDLS, YYNGEE. V shed 5 bases and J shed 4 bases, with 12 bases lying between them. The CDR3 sequence is 13 residues long. The DNA of the CDR3 is TGTGCCAGCAGTAGTGCAGCGGGCTATGGCTACACCTTC. It yields the protein CASSSAAGYGYTF.

The genes are TRBV19 and TRBJ1-2, with 7 positions matching TRBD1. CDR1 LNHDA and CDR2 SQIVND come from the germline V gene (reference sequence). The CDR3 is 15 amino acids. The V and J ends lost 4 bases and 4 bases, in that order; junction bases with no gene match: 9. In nucleotides, the CDR3 is TGTGCCAGTAGTACACCCTCGGACAGGTTCTATGGCTACACCTTC. Its protein is CASSTPSDRFYGYTF.

The chain carries TRBV6-1 and TRBJ2-1; TRBD1 agrees at 7 bases. V shed 8 bases, J shed 9 bases, and the junction held 13 bases outside the gene matches. Germline V gene data show CDR1 as MNHNS and CDR2 as SASEGT. The CDR3 extends over 14 amino acids. As DNA, the CDR3 is TGTGCCAGCGCACGACAGGGTAAATCCGGTGAGCAGTTCTTC. Its protein is CASARQGKSGEQFF.

The rearrangement joins TRBV27 to TRBJ1-1, with D possibly matching TRBD1 (5 bases). The V gene's germline CDR1 is MNHEY and CDR2 SMNVEV (reference sequence). The CDR3 is 12 amino acids. V was trimmed by 8 bases and J by 6 bases, leaving 13 bases between them. The CDR3 here is CASAPGGAEAFF. The CDR3 DNA sequence: TGTGCCAGCGCCCCCGGGGGTGCTGAAGCTTTCTTT.

The chain uses TRBV19 and TRBJ1-5; D unresolved. The CDR3 consists of 11 residues. The germline V gene has CDR1 LNHDA and CDR2 SQIVND (reference sequence). V was trimmed by 7 bases and J by 9 bases, leaving 10 bases between them. The CDR3 region has the DNA TGTGCCAGTAATTCGTCCCGGCCCCAGCATTTT. It is translated as CASNSSRPQHF.

The CDR3 reads CASWWAEHKETQYF. The CDR3 DNA reads TGTGCCAGCTGGTGGGCAGAACATAAAGAGACCCAGTACTTC. The chain combines TRBV13 with TRBJ2-5, with unresolved D. The V gene lost 8 bases and the J gene lost 3 bases, with 16 bases spanning the gap. The CDR3 extends over 14 amino acids. Germline V gene data show CDR1 as PRHDT and CDR2 as FYEKMQ (reference sequence).

This chain links TRBV6-6 with TRBJ2-7; TRBD1 might be the D (6 bases). The CDR3 covers 14 residues. Trimming removed 7 bases from V and 7 bases from J, with 20 bases in between. Germline CDR1 is MNHNY and CDR2 is SVGAGI (reference sequence). The DNA of the CDR3 is TGTGCCAGCACCCTAAACATGGGGGCGGAGGAGCAGTACTTC. The encoded protein is CASTLNMGAEEQYF.